This TCR beta chain comes out of a study of T cell changes during pregnancy in multiple sclerosis. Clones were sequenced by immunoSEQ multiplex PCR, and TCRdb holds only the in-frame ones, with some missing. Among 60,000 or so clones listed, 90% to 95% were seen once. CDR1 is GTSNPN, CDR2 SVGIG, per germline (reference sequence). V was clipped by 5 bases and J by 4 bases, with 15 bases between them. CDR3 length: 14 residues. The TCR was taken from a female donor with multiple sclerosis, enrolled in a pregnancy study. V is TRBV30 and J is TRBJ1-3; D is unresolved. This specimen consisted of CD4+ T cells from peripheral blood mononuclear cells, obtained before pregnancy. This CDR3 is CAWGPGALGNTIYF. In DNA form, the CDR3 reads TGTGCCTGGGGCCCGGGTGCCCTAGGAAACACCATATATTTT.